There are many counts of the clone carrying this T cell receptor (beta chain). What it binds is unknown. Each TCR cDNA molecule carried a unique molecular identifier. In TCRdb, the 5' RACE reads were re-called with MiXCR into one record per CDR3 protein. The table includes about 6,800 distinct CDR3 sequences, 11% to 15% detected once. This entry is derived from a study of spatial heterogeneity in lung cancer. The sample's time point: sample taken at primary tumor resection. The donors, approximately 66 patients with untreated early-stage non-small cell lung cancer, provided the samples. In each case, whole RNA from tumor, nontumor lung or frozen PBMC was sequenced unsorted. The CDR3 covers 15 residues. V was clipped by 7 bases and J by 2 bases; unmatched bases: 7. Study-level points and caveats: Alpha chains reached an estimated coverage of roughly 7% of tumor T cells, and beta chains 13% to 15%. Higher tumor mutation counts went along with higher counts of expanded intratumoral alpha and beta TCRs.

The origin of this receptor is a female donor with early-stage non-small cell lung cancer. The sample in question was lung tumor tissue, obtained at surgery. The chain recombines TRBV12-3 or TRBV12-4 with TRBJ2-5; 10 bases fit TRBD2. CDR3 in DNA: TGTGCCAGCACTCTAGCGGGGGCCGCACAAGAGACCCAGTACTTC. Its protein product is CASTLAGAAQETQYF.